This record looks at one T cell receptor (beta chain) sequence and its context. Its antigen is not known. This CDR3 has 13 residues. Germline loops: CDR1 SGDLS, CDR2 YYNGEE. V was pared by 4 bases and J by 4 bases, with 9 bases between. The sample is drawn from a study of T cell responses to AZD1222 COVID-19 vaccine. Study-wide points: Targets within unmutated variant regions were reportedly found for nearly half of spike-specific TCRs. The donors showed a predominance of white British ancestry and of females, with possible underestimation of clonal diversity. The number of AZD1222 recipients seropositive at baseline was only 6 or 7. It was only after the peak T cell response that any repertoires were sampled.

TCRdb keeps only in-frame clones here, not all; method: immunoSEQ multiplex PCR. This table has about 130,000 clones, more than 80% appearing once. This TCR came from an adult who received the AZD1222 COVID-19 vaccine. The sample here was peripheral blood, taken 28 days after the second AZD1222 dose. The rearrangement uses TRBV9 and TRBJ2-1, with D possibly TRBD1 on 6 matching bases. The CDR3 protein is CASSTDSYNEQFF. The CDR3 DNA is TGTGCCAGCAGCACGGACAGTTACAATGAGCAGTTCTTC.